One and the same sample provided the 26 T cell receptor beta chains below, sequenced in a study of long-term antiretroviral therapy in people with HIV. Investigators performed immunoSEQ version v3.0 at survey level. TCRdb's table, derived via immunoSEQ multiplex PCR, lists solely in-frame clones and lacks some. This sample has some 17,000 clones, with 76% found just once. The specimen was unsorted PBMCs, collected approximately 2.5 years before starting antiretroviral therapy. These TCRs come from a woman aged 50 to 60 with HIV.

This chain connects TRBV7-9 to TRBJ1-2; TRBD1 might be the D (6 bases). Germline loops: CDR1 SEHNR, CDR2 FQNEAQ (reference sequence). V was clipped by 5 bases and J by 4 bases, with 14 bases between them. This CDR3 has 14 amino acids. The CDR3 sequence is CASSLSPGAYGYTF. In nucleotides, the CDR3 is TGTGCCAGCAGCCTCTCCCCAGGGGCCTATGGCTACACCTTC.

This chain joins TRBV27 and TRBJ2-7; 8 bases are a match to TRBD1. Germline V lookup: CDR1 MNHEY, CDR2 SMNVEV (reference sequence). The length of the CDR3 is 14 residues. J was trimmed by 2 bases and V by 7 bases; bases with no gene match: 7. Written as DNA, the CDR3 is TGTGCCAGCAATCCTCAGGGGGCACCCTACGAGCAGTACTTC. Translation: CASNPQGAPYEQYF.

V and J are TRBV9 and TRBJ2-2, with D uncertain. The V end was cut by 0 bases, the J end by 4 bases, with 7 bases between. The CDR3 consists of 14 residues. Germline CDR1 reads SGDLS; CDR2 reads YYNGEE. The CDR3 spells CASSVDISTGELFF. CDR3 bases: TGTGCCAGCAGCGTAGATATAAGCACCGGGGAGCTGTTTTTT.

This sequence joins TRBV6-1 and TRBJ1-6; D unresolved. The CDR3 runs to 13 residues. Between the trimmed V and J ends, which lost 3 bases and 7 bases, there was a span of 7 bases. Germline assignment: CDR1 MNHNS and CDR2 SASEGT. CDR3 bases: TGTGCCAGCAGTGAGGGAGTCAATTCACCCCTCCACTTT. Encoded protein: CASSEGVNSPLHF.

CDR3 region: CASSYSASGRVNEQFF. CDR3 bases: TGTGCCAGCAGTTACTCGGCTAGCGGACGGGTCAATGAGCAGTTCTTC. The chain employs TRBV6-5 and TRBJ2-1; the match to TRBD2 covers 7 bases. This CDR3 region has 16 residues. J was trimmed by 6 bases and V by 0 bases; bases with no gene match: 8. The germline V gene has CDR1 MNHEY and CDR2 SVGAGI.

The V and J genes are TRBV9 and TRBJ1-1; D gene uncertain. CDR1 SGDLS and CDR2 YYNGEE come from the germline V gene. V was cut by 3 bases and J by 4 bases, with 7 bases left in between. The CDR3 runs to 12 residues. For the CDR3, the DNA is TGTGCCAGCAGCGAAGGGTTCACTGAAGCTTTCTTT. This gives the protein CASSEGFTEAFF.

The chain is built from TRBV5-1 and TRBJ1-3; D might be TRBD1 (6 bases). The length of the CDR3 is 15 residues. The germline CDR1 and CDR2 sequences are SGHRS and YFSETQ. The V end lost 4 bases, the J end lost 2 bases, and 13 bases lay between the germline ends. CDR3 amino acids: CASSPEGGTGNTIYF. The CDR3 DNA reads TGCGCCAGCAGCCCGGAGGGGGGAACTGGAAACACCATATATTTT.

The J gene is TRBJ1-1, the V gene TRBV5-1, with D maybe TRBD1 (5 bases). Germline CDR1 is SGHRS and CDR2 is YFSETQ. Trimming left V 4 bases short and J 1 base short, with 14 bases between. This CDR3 is built from 15 residues. The CDR3 region is CASSVEGLRNTEAFF. The CDR3 nucleotides read TGCGCCAGCAGCGTAGAGGGACTTCGGAACACTGAAGCTTTCTTT.

The chain employs TRBV7-8 and TRBJ2-3; TRBD2 matches 8 bases. V shed 5 bases and J 2 bases; nucleotides not matched to a gene: 12. CDR1 is SGHVS and CDR2 is FQNEAQ in the germline V gene. CDR3 length: 17 amino acids. The CDR3 sequence is CASSPLPGGGTTDTQYF. The DNA of the CDR3 is TGTGCCAGCAGCCCGCTCCCCGGGGGGGGAACCACAGATACGCAGTATTTT.

The chain carries TRBV11-3 and TRBJ2-2; 10 bases align to TRBD2. Germline-derived CDR1 and CDR2 are SGHNT and YENEEA. The length of the CDR3 is 14 residues. Losses at the gene ends were 4 bases for V and 6 bases for J; bases not matched to a gene: 2. The CDR3 spells CASSYGLAAGELFF. CDR3 nucleotide sequence: TGTGCCAGCAGCTATGGACTAGCGGCCGGGGAGCTGTTTTTT.

This chain uses TRBV2 with TRBJ1-5; TRBD1 matches 10 bases. Per germline, CDR1 SNHLY and CDR2 FYNNEI. This CDR3 has 15 amino acids. With 6 bases clipped from V and 6 bases from J, the junction kept 8 bases outside the gene matches. This chain's CDR3 is CASRGQGVRAQPQHF. DNA of the CDR3: TGTGCCAGCAGAGGACAGGGGGTTCGGGCTCAGCCCCAGCATTTT.

The sample holds a few counts of this clone. V usage is TRBV5-6 and J usage is TRBJ1-2; D gene uncertain. CDR1 is SGHDT, CDR2 YYEEEE, per germline. The CDR3 is 12 amino acids. V lost 3 bases to trimming and J lost 5 bases, with 8 bases between them. The CDR3 sequence: CASSSTRYGYTF. CDR3 DNA: TGTGCCAGCAGCTCCACAAGATATGGCTACACCTTC.

This clone occurred a few times. The V and J genes are TRBV5-1 and TRBJ1-2, with D tentatively TRBD1 (6 bases). The CDR3 length is 14 residues. V lost 0 bases and J 7 bases, leaving 13 bases between the germline ends. Germline V CDR1 and CDR2: SGHRS, YFSETQ. The CDR3 DNA is TGCGCCAGCAGCTTGGCGTCAGGGGTGAGTGGCTACACCTTC. It encodes CASSLASGVSGYTF. The variable domain in full, with the rest retrieved from reference TRBV5-1 and TRBJ1-2, is KAGVTQTPRYLIKTRGQQVTLSCSPISGHRSVSWYQQTPGQGLQFLFEYFSETQRNKGNFPGRFSGRQFSNSRSEMNVSTLELGDSALYLCASSLASGVSGYTFGSGTRLTVV.

This clone turned up a few times. The chain has TRBV5-1 and TRBJ2-5, with 13 bases aligning to TRBD2. The V and J ends lost 0 bases and 5 bases, in that order; junction bases with no gene match: 4. CDR1 is SGHRS and CDR2 is YFSETQ in the germline V gene. The CDR3 is 16 residues long. The CDR3 DNA reads TGCGCCAGCAGCTTGGGACTAGCGGGGGGCGTGGAGACCCAGTACTTC. Residues: CASSLGLAGGVETQYF.

The chain links TRBV6-6 to TRBJ1-4, with D possibly TRBD1 on 6 matching bases. CDR3 length: 14 amino acids. V was shortened by 2 bases and J by 8 bases, with 12 bases between the two germline ends. Germline V CDR1 and CDR2: MNHNY, SVGAGI (reference sequence). CDR3 nucleotides: TGTGCCAGCAGTTACGTGACAGGTAGCGAAAAACTGTTTTTT. It translates to CASSYVTGSEKLFF.

The V call is TRBV7-3, the J call TRBJ2-3, with D tentatively TRBD2 (6 bases). The germline gives CDR1 SGHTA, CDR2 FQGTGA. V was trimmed by 2 bases and J by 12 bases, leaving 18 bases between them. This CDR3 is 14 amino acids long. Here the CDR3 reads CASSLWVRGSTQYF. The CDR3 DNA is TGTGCCAGCAGCTTATGGGTCCGGGGGTCCACCCAGTATTTT. The complete variable domain, with remaining parts taken from reference TRBV7-3 and TRBJ2-3, reads GAGVSQTPSNKVTEKGKYVELRCDPISGHTALYWYRQSLGQGPEFLIYFQGTGAADDSGLPNDRFFAVRPEGSVSTLKIQRTERGDSAVYLCASSLWVRGSTQYFGPGTRLTVL.

The chain combines TRBV10-3 with TRBJ2-1; 9 bases align to TRBD2. Germline CDR1 is ENHRY and CDR2 is SYGVKD. CDR3 size: 15 residues. Trimming took 0 bases from V and 7 from J; bases not matched to a gene: 4. The CDR3 reads CAISESIAGDNEQFF. CDR3 DNA sequence: TGTGCCATCAGTGAGTCAATAGCGGGGGATAATGAGCAGTTCTTC.

V and J are TRBV19 and TRBJ2-3; D is uncertain. CDR1 is LNHDA, CDR2 SQIVND, per germline (reference sequence). V was clipped by 7 bases and J by 0 bases, with 14 bases between them. The CDR3 is 15 amino acids. This CDR3 is CASKTLATSTDTQYF. DNA for the CDR3: TGTGCCAGTAAAACCCTGGCAACTAGCACAGATACGCAGTATTTT.

V is TRBV29-1 and J is TRBJ1-4; perhaps TRBD1 as D (6 bases). This CDR3 has 12 amino acids. Trimming removed 5 bases from V and 8 bases from J, with 12 bases in between. Germline V gene data show CDR1 as SQVTM and CDR2 as ANQGSEA. CDR3 region: CSVYLGGEKLFF. Here the CDR3 DNA reads TGCAGCGTTTACTTAGGGGGGGAAAAACTGTTTTTT.

The gene calls are TRBV9 and TRBJ1-1; a weak D match, TRBD1 (5 bases). The CDR3 extends over 14 amino acids. The germline V gene has CDR1 SGDLS and CDR2 YYNGEE. Trimming removed 4 bases from V and 4 bases from J, with 14 bases in between. The CDR3 region has the DNA TGTGCCAGCAGCCCAACAGGCGCGGGCACTGAAGCTTTCTTT. Its translation is CASSPTGAGTEAFF.

This sequence joins TRBV6-4 and TRBJ2-2; D not certain. Per germline, CDR1 MRHNA and CDR2 SNTAGT. The germline V and J ends were trimmed by 6 bases and 6 bases, with 11 bases remaining between them. The CDR3 is 13 residues long. The CDR3: CASSPTISGELFF. CDR3 coding DNA: TGTGCCAGCAGCCCGACCATCTCCGGGGAGCTGTTTTTT.

The rearrangement joins TRBV19 to TRBJ2-7, with TRBD2 matching over 7 bases. Germline loops: CDR1 LNHDA, CDR2 SQIVND (reference sequence). V lost 5 bases and J lost 7; bases outside the gene matches: 8. This CDR3 is built from 13 residues. CDR3 sequence reads: CASSVLLGGEQYV. The CDR3, as DNA: TGTGCCAGTAGTGTCCTGCTGGGGGGGGAGCAGTACGTC.

The chain is built from TRBV2 and TRBJ2-3; TRBD2 aligns across 14 bases. Trimming cost V 5 bases and J 4 bases; bases outside gene matches: 5. Germline CDR1 is SNHLY and CDR2 is FYNNEI. The CDR3 is 16 amino acids. CDR3 sequence reads: CASSRLAGGPADTQYF. CDR3 DNA sequence: TGTGCCAGCAGTCGACTAGCGGGGGGGCCAGCAGATACGCAGTATTTT.

The genes are TRBV29-1 and TRBJ1-2; D gene unclear. V was trimmed by 8 bases and J by 8 bases, leaving 21 bases between them. Looked up from germline, CDR1 is SQVTM and CDR2 is ANQGSEA. There are 13 residues in the CDR3. The CDR3 nucleotides read TGCAGCACCCTTGTGAGCGGTTCAAGCGGCTACACCTTC. Translation gives CSTLVSGSSGYTF.

This chain uses TRBV19 with TRBJ1-1; D is unresolved. This CDR3 is 15 amino acids long. Germline CDR1 reads LNHDA; CDR2 reads SQIVND (reference sequence). V was pared by 6 bases and J by 4 bases, with 18 bases between. The CDR3 DNA sequence: TGTGCCAGTAGCCAAGATTTAGGCCGGGTCACTGAAGCTTTCTTT. Its translation: CASSQDLGRVTEAFF.

This clone was observed a single time. The genes are TRBV4-1 and TRBJ2-5; D not certain. V gave up 1 base and J gave up 2 bases, with 5 bases separating them. From germline, CDR1 is MGHRA and CDR2 YSYEKL. The CDR3 consists of 13 residues. The CDR3 region has the DNA TGCGCCAGCAGCCAAGCGGAACAAGAGACCCAGTACTTC. Its translation is CASSQAEQETQYF.